The entry below gives a single T cell receptor (beta chain) sequence along with its context. The target antigen is unknown. Germline-derived CDR1 and CDR2 are KGHSH and LQKENI. The V segment lost 5 bases and the J segment 2 bases; nucleotides outside the gene matches: 3. This CDR3 spans 14 amino acids. The entry originates in a study of beta chain features in type 1 diabetes. Since all of the isolated RNA was reverse transcribed, expressed TCRB transcripts were what got sequenced. Measured with immunoSEQ multiplex PCR; TCRdb has only the in-frame clones, and not every one. The repertoire has 640,000 or so clones, roughly an eighth of them found once; the top ten carry roughly 0.022%. Findings and caveats of the study: For type 1 diabetes patients, VDJ junctions showed fewer insertions and more deletions. All four CD4+ subsets of Type 1 diabetes patients contained TCRB CDR3s that were moderately but significantly shorter.

The origin of this receptor is a man younger than 35 with type 1 diabetes. V gene TRBV18 combines with J gene TRBJ2-1; TRBD1 matches 7 bases. Sequencing input: naive CD4+ T cells from blood. The CDR3 DNA reads as TGTGCCAGCTCATCCGGACAGGCCTACAATGAGCAGTTCTTC. This encodes CASSSGQAYNEQFF.